Listed below are T cell receptor beta chains from one sample, sequenced in a study of T cell responses to AZD1222 COVID-19 vaccine. Clones were read by immunoSEQ multiplex PCR, and TCRdb kept only the in-frame ones, dropping some. The sample records over 85,000 clones, more than 70% being singletons. The sequences come from peripheral blood, collected 28 days after the second AZD1222 dose. The receptors here all came from an adult who received the AZD1222 COVID-19 vaccine. CDR3s include the opening cysteine and the closing phenylalanine or tryptophan. The order of the fields is CDR3 protein, CDR3 DNA, D gene, J gene, clone size, V gene, CDR3 length. The D gene is left open where the match is weak. Size is omitted from some rows. Given values are once, few, many or a class for expanded clones.

CASRDLSEYTGELFF TGTGCCAGCAGGGACTTATCCGAATACACCGGGGAGCTGTTTTTT NA TRBJ2-2 NA TRBV6-5 15
CASSRLPGQTNYGYTF TGTGCCAGTAGTAGACTACCGGGACAGACAAACTATGGCTACACCTTC TRBD1 TRBJ1-2 NA TRBV19 16
CASSQGRGEVSSPLHF TGTGCCAGCAGCCAAGGGCGGGGGGAGGTTTCTTCACCCCTCCACTTT NA TRBJ1-6 NA TRBV4-2 16
CATSVGNSNQPQHF TGTGCCACCAGTGTGGGGAATAGCAATCAGCCCCAGCATTTT NA TRBJ1-5 NA TRBV24-1 14
CASREPGRQETQYF TGCGCCAGCAGAGAACCGGGACGGCAAGAGACCCAGTACTTC NA TRBJ2-5 once TRBV10-2 14
CASTSGDYGYTF NA NA TRBJ1-2 NA TRBV6-6 12
CASSFWDRENEQYF TGTGCCAGCAGTTTTTGGGACAGGGAGAACGAGCAGTACTTC TRBD1 TRBJ2-7 NA TRBV28 14
CASSKGSMSYNSPLHF TGTGCCAGCTCAAAGGGCTCTATGTCCTATAATTCACCCCTCCACTTT NA TRBJ1-6 NA TRBV5-4 16
CASTAEGDTQYF TGTGCCAGCACCGCGGAGGGCGATACGCAGTATTTT NA TRBJ2-3 NA TRBV6-5 12
CASNLGEIGELFF TGTGCCAGCAACCTTGGGGAGATTGGGGAGCTGTTTTTT NA TRBJ2-2 NA TRBV9 13
CASSLVLTAQYF TGTGCCAGCAGTTTAGTTTTGACAGCGCAGTATTTT NA TRBJ2-3 NA TRBV12-3/TRBV12-4 12
CASSYDRPGRNEKLFF TGTGCCAGCAGTTACGACCGTCCGGGGAGGAATGAAAAACTGTTTTTT NA TRBJ1-4 NA TRBV6-2/TRBV6-3 16
CASSLARVDSPLHF TGCGCCAGCAGCTTGGCCCGGGTTGATTCACCCCTCCACTTT NA TRBJ1-6 NA TRBV5-1 14
CASSSPGYEQYF TGTGCCAGCAGTTCGCCGGGCTACGAGCAGTACTTC NA TRBJ2-7 NA TRBV6-5 12
CASSYSNYGGEQYF TGTGCCAGCAGTTACTCGAATTACGGGGGCGAGCAGTACTTC NA TRBJ2-7 NA TRBV6-5 14
CASSLGQGNQPQHF TGTGCCAGCAGCTTAGGACAGGGGAATCAGCCCCAGCATTTT TRBD1 TRBJ1-5 NA TRBV7-8 14
CASSLVAPGQGARSNSPLHF TGTGCCAGCAGCTTGGTCGCACCGGGACAGGGAGCCCGGAGTAATTCACCCCTCCACTTT TRBD1 TRBJ1-6 NA TRBV5-4 20
CASSDSSVQETQYF TGTGCCAGCAGCGACTCTAGCGTTCAAGAGACCCAGTACTTC NA TRBJ2-5 NA TRBV9 14
CASSQGPGQSGELFF TGCGCCAGCAGCCAAGGACCGGGCCAAAGCGGGGAGCTGTTTTTT NA TRBJ2-2 NA TRBV4-1 15
CASSMLAGGNEQFF TGTGCCAGCAGTATGTTAGCGGGGGGCAATGAGCAGTTCTTC TRBD2 TRBJ2-1 NA TRBV6-5 14
CASSQEQGARTEAFF TGCGCCAGCAGCCAGGAACAGGGGGCGCGCACTGAAGCTTTCTTT TRBD1 TRBJ1-1 NA TRBV4-3 15